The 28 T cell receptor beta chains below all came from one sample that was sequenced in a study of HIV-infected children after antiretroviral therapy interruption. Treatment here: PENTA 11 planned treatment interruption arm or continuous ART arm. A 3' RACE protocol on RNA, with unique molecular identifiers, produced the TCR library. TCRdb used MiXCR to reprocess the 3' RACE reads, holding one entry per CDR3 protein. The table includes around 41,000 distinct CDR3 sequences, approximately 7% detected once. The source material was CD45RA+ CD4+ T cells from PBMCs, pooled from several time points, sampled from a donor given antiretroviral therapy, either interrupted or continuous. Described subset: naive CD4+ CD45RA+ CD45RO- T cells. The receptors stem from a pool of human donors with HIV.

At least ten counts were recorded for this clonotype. The CDR3 here is CASSSGTGDEQYF. CDR3 DNA sequence: TGTGCCAGCTCCTCCGGGACAGGGGATGAACAGTACTTC. The V gene is TRBV13, the J gene TRBJ2-7; 10 bases line up with TRBD1. Germline V lookup: CDR1 PRHDT, CDR2 FYEKMQ (reference sequence). The trim removed 8 bases at V and 10 bases at J, leaving 11 bases unmatched. The CDR3 spans 13 residues.

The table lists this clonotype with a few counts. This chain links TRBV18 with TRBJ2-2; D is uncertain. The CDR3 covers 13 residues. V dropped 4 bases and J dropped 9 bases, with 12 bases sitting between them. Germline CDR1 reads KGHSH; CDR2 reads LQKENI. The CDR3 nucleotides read TGTGCCAGCTCACGAGGCAGTGCCCGGGAGCTGTTTTTT. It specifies CASSRGSARELFF.

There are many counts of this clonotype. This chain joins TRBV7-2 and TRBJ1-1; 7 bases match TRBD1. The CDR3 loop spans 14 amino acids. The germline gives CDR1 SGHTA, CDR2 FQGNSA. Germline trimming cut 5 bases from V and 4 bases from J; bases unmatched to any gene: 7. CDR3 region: CASSPHDRVTEAFF. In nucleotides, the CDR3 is TGTGCCAGCAGCCCCCACGACAGGGTCACTGAAGCTTTCTTT.

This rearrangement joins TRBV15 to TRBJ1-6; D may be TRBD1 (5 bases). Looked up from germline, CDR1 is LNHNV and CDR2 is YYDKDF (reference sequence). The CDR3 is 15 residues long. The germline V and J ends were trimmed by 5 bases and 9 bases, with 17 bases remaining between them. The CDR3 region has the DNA TGTGCCACCAGCCCCCAGGACATGCCTGGTTCACCCCTCCACTTT. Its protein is CATSPQDMPGSPLHF.

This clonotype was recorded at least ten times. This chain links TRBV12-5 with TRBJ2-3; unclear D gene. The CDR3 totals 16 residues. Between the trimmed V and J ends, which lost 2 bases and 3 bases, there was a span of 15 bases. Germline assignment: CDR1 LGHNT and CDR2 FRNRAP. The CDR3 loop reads CASGLQAGALTDTQYF. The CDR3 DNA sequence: TGTGCTAGTGGTTTGCAGGCCGGTGCCCTTACAGATACGCAGTATTTT. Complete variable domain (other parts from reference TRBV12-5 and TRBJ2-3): DARVTQTPRHKVTEMGQEVTMRCQPILGHNTVFWYRQTMMQGLELLAYFRNRAPLDDSGMPKDRFSAEMPDATLATLKIQPSEPRDSAVYFCASGLQAGALTDTQYFGPGTRLTVL.

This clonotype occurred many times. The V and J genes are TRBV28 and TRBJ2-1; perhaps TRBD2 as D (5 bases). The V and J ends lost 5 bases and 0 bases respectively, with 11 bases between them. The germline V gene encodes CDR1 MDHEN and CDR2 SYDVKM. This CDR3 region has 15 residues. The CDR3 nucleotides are TGTGCCAGCAGTGACGGGATCCTCTCCTACAATGAGCAGTTCTTC. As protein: CASSDGILSYNEQFF.

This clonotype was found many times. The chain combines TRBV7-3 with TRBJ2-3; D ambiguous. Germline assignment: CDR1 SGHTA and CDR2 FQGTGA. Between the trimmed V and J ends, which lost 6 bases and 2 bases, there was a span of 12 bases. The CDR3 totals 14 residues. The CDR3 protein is CASSPTWNTDTQYF. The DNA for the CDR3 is TGTGCCAGCAGTCCCACGTGGAACACAGATACGCAGTATTTT.

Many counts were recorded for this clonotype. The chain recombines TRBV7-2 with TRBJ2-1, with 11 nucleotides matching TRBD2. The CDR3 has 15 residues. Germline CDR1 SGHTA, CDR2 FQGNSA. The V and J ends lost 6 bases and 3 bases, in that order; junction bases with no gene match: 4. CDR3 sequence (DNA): TGTGCCAGCAGGATAGCGGGGGGGCACTACAATGAGCAGTTCTTC. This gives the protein CASRIAGGHYNEQFF.

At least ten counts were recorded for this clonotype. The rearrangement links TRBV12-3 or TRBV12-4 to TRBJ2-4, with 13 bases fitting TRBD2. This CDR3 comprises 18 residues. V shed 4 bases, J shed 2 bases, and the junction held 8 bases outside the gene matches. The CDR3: CASSSTPGLAGTKNIQYF. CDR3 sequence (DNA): TGTGCCAGCAGTTCCACCCCGGGACTAGCGGGGACCAAAAACATTCAGTACTTC.

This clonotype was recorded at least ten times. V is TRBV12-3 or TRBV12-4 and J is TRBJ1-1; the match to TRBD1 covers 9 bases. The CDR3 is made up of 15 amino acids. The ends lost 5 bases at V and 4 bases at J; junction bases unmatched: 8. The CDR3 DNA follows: TGTGCCAGCAGTCGCCGACAGGGGGATGGCACTGAAGCTTTCTTT. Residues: CASSRRQGDGTEAFF.

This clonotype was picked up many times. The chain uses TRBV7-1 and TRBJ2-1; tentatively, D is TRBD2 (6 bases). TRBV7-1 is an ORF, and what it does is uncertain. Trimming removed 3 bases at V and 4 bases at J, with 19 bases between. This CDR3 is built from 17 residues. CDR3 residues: CASSSVRAAAGYNEQFF. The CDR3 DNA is TGTGCCAGCAGCTCGGTGAGAGCGGCCGCGGGGTACAATGAGCAGTTCTTC.

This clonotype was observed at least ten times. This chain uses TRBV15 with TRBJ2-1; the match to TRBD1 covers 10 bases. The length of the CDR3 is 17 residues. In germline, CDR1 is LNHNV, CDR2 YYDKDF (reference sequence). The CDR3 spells CASSRSPGQGYYAEQFF. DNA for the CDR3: TGTGCTAGCAGTAGATCGCCGGGACAGGGGTACTATGCTGAGCAGTTCTTC.

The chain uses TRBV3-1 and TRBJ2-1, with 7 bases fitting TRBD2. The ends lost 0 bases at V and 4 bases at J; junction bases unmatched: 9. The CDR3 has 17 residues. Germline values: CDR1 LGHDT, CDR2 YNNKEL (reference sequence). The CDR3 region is CASSQEELAGVYNEQFF. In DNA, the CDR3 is TGTGCCAGCAGCCAAGAAGAGCTTGCGGGGGTTTACAATGAGCAGTTCTTC.

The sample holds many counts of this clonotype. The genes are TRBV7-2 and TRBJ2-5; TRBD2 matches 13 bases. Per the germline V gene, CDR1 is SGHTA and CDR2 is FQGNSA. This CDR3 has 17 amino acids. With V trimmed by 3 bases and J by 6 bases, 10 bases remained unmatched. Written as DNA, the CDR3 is TGTGCCAGCAGCTTCACTAGCGGGGGGGCGTTTTTGAAGACCCAGTACTTC. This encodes CASSFTSGGAFLKTQYF.

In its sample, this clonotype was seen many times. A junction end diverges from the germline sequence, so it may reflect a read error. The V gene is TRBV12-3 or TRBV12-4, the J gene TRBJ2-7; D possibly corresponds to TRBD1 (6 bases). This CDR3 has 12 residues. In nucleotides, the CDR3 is TGTGCAAGCAGCTTTCAGGGGTATGAACAGTACTTC. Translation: CASSFQGYEQYF.

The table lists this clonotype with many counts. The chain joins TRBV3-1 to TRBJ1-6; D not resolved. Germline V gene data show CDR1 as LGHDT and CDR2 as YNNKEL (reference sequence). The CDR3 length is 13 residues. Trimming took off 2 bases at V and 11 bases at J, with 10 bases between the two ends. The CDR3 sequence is CASSQQESAPLHF. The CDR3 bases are TGTGCCAGCAGCCAACAAGAAAGTGCACCCCTCCACTTT.

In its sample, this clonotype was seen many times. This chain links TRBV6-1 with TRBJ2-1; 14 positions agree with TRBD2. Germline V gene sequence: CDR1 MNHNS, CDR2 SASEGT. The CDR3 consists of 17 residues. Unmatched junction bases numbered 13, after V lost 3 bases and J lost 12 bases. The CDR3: CASSEIVTSGGASVQFF. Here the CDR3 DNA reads TGTGCCAGCAGTGAGATTGTGACTAGCGGGGGGGCGTCCGTGCAGTTCTTC.

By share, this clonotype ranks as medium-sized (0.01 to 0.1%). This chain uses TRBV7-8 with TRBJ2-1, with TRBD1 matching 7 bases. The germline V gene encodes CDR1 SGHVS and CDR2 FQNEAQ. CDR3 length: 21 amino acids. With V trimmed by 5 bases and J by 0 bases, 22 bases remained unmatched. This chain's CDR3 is CASSRTRETGTAVLSYNEQFF. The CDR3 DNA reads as TGTGCCAGCAGCCGAACACGCGAGACCGGGACAGCCGTTCTCTCCTACAATGAGCAGTTCTTC.

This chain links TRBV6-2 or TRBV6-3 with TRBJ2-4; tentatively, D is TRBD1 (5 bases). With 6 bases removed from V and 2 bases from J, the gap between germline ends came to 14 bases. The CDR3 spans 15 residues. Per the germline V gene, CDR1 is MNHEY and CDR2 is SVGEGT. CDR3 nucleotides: TGTGCCAGCAGCCCTGCCCAGGGTACCAAAAACATTCAGTACTTC. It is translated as CASSPAQGTKNIQYF.

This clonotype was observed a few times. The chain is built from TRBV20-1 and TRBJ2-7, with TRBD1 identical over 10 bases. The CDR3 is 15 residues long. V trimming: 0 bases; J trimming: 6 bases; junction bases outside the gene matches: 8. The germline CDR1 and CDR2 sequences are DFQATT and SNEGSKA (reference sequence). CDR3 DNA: TGCAGTGCTAGAGATCGGGACAGGGGAAGATTCGAGCAGTACTTC. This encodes CSARDRDRGRFEQYF.

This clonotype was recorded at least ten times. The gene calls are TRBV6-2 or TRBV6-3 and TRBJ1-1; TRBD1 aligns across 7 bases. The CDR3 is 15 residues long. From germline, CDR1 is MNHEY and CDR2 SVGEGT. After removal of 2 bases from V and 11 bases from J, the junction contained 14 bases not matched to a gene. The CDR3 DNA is TGTGCCAGCAGTTACGGGGAGAAGCTGGGACAGAAGGCTTTCTTT. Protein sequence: CASSYGEKLGQKAFF.

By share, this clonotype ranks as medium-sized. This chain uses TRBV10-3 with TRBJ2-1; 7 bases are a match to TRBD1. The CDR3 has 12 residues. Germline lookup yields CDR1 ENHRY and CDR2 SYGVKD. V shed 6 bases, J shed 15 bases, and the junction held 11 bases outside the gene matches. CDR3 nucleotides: TGTGCCATCAGCAAATCGACAGGGAATCGGTTCTTC. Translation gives CAISKSTGNRFF.

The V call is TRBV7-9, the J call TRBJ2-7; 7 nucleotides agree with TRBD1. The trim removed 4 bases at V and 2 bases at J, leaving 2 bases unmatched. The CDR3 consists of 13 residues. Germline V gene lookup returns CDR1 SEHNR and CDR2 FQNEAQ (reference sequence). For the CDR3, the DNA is TGTGCCAGCAGCTGGGACAGCCCCTACGAGCAGTACTTC. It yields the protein CASSWDSPYEQYF. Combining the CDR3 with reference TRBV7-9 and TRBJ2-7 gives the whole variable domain DTGVSQNPRHKITKRGQNVTFRCDPISEHNRLYWYRQTLGQGPEFLTYFQNEAQLEKSRLLSDRFSAERPKGSFSTLEIQRTEQGDSAMYLCASSWDSPYEQYFGPGTRLTVT.

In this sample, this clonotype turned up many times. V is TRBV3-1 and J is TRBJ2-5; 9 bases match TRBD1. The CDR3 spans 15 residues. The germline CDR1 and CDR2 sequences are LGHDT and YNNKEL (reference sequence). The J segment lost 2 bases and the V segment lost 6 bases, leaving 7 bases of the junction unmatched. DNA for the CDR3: TGTGCCAGCAGACGGACAGGGGCGGTGCAAGAGACCCAGTACTTC. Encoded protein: CASRRTGAVQETQYF.

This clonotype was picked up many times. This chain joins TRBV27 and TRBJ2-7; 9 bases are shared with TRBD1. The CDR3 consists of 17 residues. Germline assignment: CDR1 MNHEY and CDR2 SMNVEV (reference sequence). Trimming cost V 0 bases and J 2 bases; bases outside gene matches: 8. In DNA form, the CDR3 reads TGTGCCAGCAGTTTATCGACGCCGGGACAGGGCCCCTACGAGCAGTACTTC. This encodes CASSLSTPGQGPYEQYF.

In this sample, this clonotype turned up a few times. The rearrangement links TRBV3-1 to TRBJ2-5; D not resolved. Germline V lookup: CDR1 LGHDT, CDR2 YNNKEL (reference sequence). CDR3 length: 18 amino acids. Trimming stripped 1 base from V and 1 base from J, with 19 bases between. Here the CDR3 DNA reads TGTGCCAGCAGCCAAGGGCCCCAGTTTGGGTTCGTCCAAGAGACCCAGTACTTC. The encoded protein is CASSQGPQFGFVQETQYF.

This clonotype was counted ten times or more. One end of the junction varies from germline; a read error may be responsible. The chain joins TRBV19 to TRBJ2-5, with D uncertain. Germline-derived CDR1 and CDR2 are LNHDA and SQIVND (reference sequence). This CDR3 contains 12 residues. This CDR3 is CASSPSQDTQYF. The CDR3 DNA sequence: TGTGCCAGCAGTCCGTCCCAAGACACCCAGTACTTT.

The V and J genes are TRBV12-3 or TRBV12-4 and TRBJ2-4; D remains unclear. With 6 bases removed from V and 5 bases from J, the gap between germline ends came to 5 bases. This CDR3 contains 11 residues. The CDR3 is CASSTQNIQYF. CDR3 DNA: TGTGCCAGCAGCACCCAAAACATTCAGTACTTC.